This TCR beta chain was retrieved from a study of T cell changes during pregnancy in multiple sclerosis (dated by TCRdb to about 2019). Notes on the research overall: Changes in the T cell repertoire over the course of pregnancy were examined in this study in women with multiple sclerosis.

On this clone: Its antigen has not been determined. No qualities accompany the bases; no much larger clone lies one base away.

The CDR3 contains 13 residues, cysteine and phenylalanine counted. CDR3 DNA is the only sequence kept; it has 39 bases, read in frame from the first base. Trimming removed 6 bases from V and 4 bases from J; the gene matches leave 6 bases unexplained. Based on the germline V gene (reference sequence), the CDR1 and CDR2 sequences are MNHEY and SMNVEV. To prepare the library, the immunoSEQ multiplex PCR assay was applied. TCRdb obtained this table from immuneACCESS and retained in-frame rearrangements with V and J assigned. These tables miss some clones; where compared with another copy, unresolved V genes account for less than half of the shortfall, and the remainder is unexplained. Counted in this sample were about 15,000 clones; about 86% of them appeared once. In total, the top ten clones hold roughly a fifth of the sample.

The sequence was collected from a female donor with multiple sclerosis, enrolled in a pregnancy study. The chain was built from TRBV27 and TRBJ2-7; 7 junctional bases match TRBD2. Sequencing used CD8+ T cells from peripheral blood mononuclear cells, obtained in the first trimester of pregnancy. The nucleotides are TGTGCCAGCAGCAACGGGGGGTGGTACGAGCAGTACTTC. Its translation reads: CASSNGGWYEQYF.